What follows are 7 T cell receptor beta chains derived from one specimen sequenced in a study of blood T cell repertoires in COVID-19. Assay: immunoSEQ multiplex PCR; the TCRdb copy retains only in-frame clones and omits some. The sample includes about 220,000 clones, approximately 81% seen only once; the top ten take 4% to 6%. Sequencing used peripheral blood. Receptors originate from a woman aged 55-69 years who had recovered from COVID-19.

The chain combines TRBV9 with TRBJ1-5; D is unclear. V was trimmed by 4 bases and J by 0 bases, leaving 11 bases between them. Per germline, CDR1 SGDLS and CDR2 YYNGEE. This CDR3 is built from 15 residues. The CDR3: CASSPGLYSNQPQHF. The CDR3 coding sequence is TGTGCCAGCAGCCCAGGACTTTATAGCAATCAGCCCCAGCATTTT. Supplemented by reference TRBV9 and TRBJ1-5, the full variable domain reads DSGVTQTPKHLITATGQRVTLRCSPRSGDLSVYWYQQSLDQGLQFLIQYYNGEERAKGNILERFSAQQFPDLHSELNLSSLELGDSALYFCASSPGLYSNQPQHFGDGTRLSIL.

The V gene is TRBV6-1, the J gene TRBJ2-7, with D maybe TRBD1 (5 bases). V was clipped by 1 base and J by 3 bases, with 10 bases between them. There are 14 residues in the CDR3. CDR1 is MNHNS and CDR2 is SASEGT in the germline V gene. The DNA of the CDR3 is TGTGCCAGCAGTGAAGTTGGGGCCTACTACGAGCAGTACTTC. As protein: CASSEVGAYYEQYF.

The chain couples TRBV6-4 to TRBJ2-3, with TRBD2 matching over 8 bases. After removal of 5 bases from V and 3 bases from J, the junction contained 4 bases not matched to a gene. Germline V gene data show CDR1 as MRHNA and CDR2 as SNTAGT. The CDR3 has 14 amino acids. The CDR3 is CASSPGLETDTQYF. The CDR3 region has the DNA TGTGCCAGCAGTCCGGGACTAGAGACAGATACGCAGTATTTT.

V usage is TRBV9 and J usage is TRBJ2-2, with TRBD2 as a possible D gene (5 bases). This CDR3 is 17 amino acids long. Germline V lookup: CDR1 SGDLS, CDR2 YYNGEE. The V end was cut by 0 bases, the J end by 4 bases, with 16 bases between. This chain's CDR3 is CASSVASGVAGTGELFF. CDR3 nucleotides: TGTGCCAGCAGCGTAGCTTCGGGTGTGGCGGGCACCGGGGAGCTGTTTTTT.

The chain joins TRBV5-6 to TRBJ1-2; 8 bases match TRBD1. There are 14 residues in the CDR3. Losses at the gene ends were 1 base for V and 5 bases for J; bases not matched to a gene: 4. The V gene's germline CDR1 is SGHDT and CDR2 YYEEEE. The chain's CDR3 is CASSLFRGQYGYTF. CDR3 in DNA: TGTGCCAGCAGCTTGTTCAGGGGGCAATATGGCTACACCTTC.

V gene TRBV7-9 combines with J gene TRBJ2-7, with 10 bases lining up with TRBD1. This CDR3 spans 14 amino acids. Germline V lookup: CDR1 SEHNR, CDR2 FQNEAQ (reference sequence). Unmatched junction bases numbered 8, after V lost 8 bases and J lost 4 bases. The CDR3 region is CASLPGTGVYEQYF. The CDR3 bases are TGTGCCAGCCTTCCCGGGACAGGGGTTTACGAGCAGTACTTC.

The table lists this clone with a count of one. V and J are TRBV4-1 and TRBJ1-2; D is undetermined. Trimming shortened V by 0 bases and J by 7 bases, and 9 bases separated the two germline ends. The V gene's germline CDR1 is MGHRA and CDR2 YSYEKL. This CDR3 comprises 13 residues. The CDR3 DNA is TGCGCCAGCAGCCAAGAACTATCAGTTGGCTACACCTTC. It encodes CASSQELSVGYTF.